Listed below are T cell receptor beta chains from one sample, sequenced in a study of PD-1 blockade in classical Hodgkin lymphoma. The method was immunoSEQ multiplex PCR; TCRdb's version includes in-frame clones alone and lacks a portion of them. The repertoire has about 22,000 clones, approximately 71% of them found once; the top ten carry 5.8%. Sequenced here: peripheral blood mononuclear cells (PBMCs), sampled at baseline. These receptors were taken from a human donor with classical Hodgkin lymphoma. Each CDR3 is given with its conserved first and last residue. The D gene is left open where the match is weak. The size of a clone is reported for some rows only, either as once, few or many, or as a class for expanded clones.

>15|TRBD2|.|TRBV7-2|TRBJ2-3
TGTGCCAGCAGCCTACTAGCGGGGAGCACAGATACGCAGTATTTT
CASSLLAGSTDTQYF
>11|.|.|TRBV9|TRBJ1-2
TGTGCCAGCAGCACAGGGTTTGGCTACACCTTC
CASSTGFGYTF
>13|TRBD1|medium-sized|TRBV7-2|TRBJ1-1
TGTGCCAGCAGCTCACAGGGGGACACTGAAGCTTTCTTT
CASSSQGDTEAFF
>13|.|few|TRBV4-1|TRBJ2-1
TGCGCCAGCAGCCACGGCGGGTCCAATGAGCAGTTCTTC
CASSHGGSNEQFF
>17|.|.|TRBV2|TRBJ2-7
TGTGCCAGCAGTGCTGGCCCACAAGGGTTGAGCTCCTACGAGCAGTACTTC
CASSAGPQGLSSYEQYF
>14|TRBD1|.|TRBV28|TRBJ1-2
TGTGCCAGCAGTTTATTAGCAGGGGGCTACGGCTACACCTTC
CASSLLAGGYGYTF
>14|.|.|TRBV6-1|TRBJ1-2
TGTGCCAGCACCCTACGGGAGGGGTACTATGGCTACACCTTC
CASTLREGYYGYTF
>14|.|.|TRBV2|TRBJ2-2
TGTGCCAGCAGGAGGGTAGCGAACACCGGGGAGCTGTTTTTT
CASRRVANTGELFF
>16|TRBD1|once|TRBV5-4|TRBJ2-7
TGTGCCAGCAGCGCGAAGACAGGGGCCCAACCATACGAGCAGTACTTC
CASSAKTGAQPYEQYF
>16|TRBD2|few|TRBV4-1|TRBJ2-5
TGCGCCAGCAGCCAAGCTGGGGGGGAGTACCAAGAGACCCAGTACTTC
CASSQAGGEYQETQYF
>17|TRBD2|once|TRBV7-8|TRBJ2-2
TGTGCCAGCAGCTTCGTACTAGCGGGGGCGCGGGGCGGGGAGCTGTTTTTT
CASSFVLAGARGGELFF
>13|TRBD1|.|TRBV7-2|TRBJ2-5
TGTGCCAGCAGCCCGGGGACAGAAGAGACCCAGTACTTC
CASSPGTEETQYF
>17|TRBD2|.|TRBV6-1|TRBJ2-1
TGTGCCAGCAGTGAAAGGGCCTCTGGGGGAGGGTGGGATGAGCAGTTCTTC
CASSERASGGGWDEQFF
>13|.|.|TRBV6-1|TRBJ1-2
TGTGCCAGCAGTTTCGAGCAATCGTATGGCTACACCTTC
CASSFEQSYGYTF
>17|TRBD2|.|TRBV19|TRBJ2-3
TGTGCCAGTAGTATAGTGGGACTAGCGGGGGACACAGATACGCAGTATTTT
CASSIVGLAGDTDTQYF
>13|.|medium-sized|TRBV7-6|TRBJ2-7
TGTGCCAGCAGCCCCGGGCCCAACTACGAGCAGTACTTC
CASSPGPNYEQYF
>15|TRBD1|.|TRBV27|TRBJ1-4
TGTGCCAGCAGTTTATTCGGACAGGGGACTGAAAAACTGTTTTTT
CASSLFGQGTEKLFF
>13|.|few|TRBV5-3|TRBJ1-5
TGTGCCAGAAGCCTGGACAAGCGTCAGCCCCAGCATTTT
CARSLDKRQPQHF
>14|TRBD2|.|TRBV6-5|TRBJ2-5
TGTGCCAGCAGTTACGGGGGGGAAAAAGAGACCCAGTACTTC
CASSYGGEKETQYF
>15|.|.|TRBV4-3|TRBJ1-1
TGCGCCAGCAGCCAAGATCTTGGGGGCCAGACTGAAGCTTTCTTT
CASSQDLGGQTEAFF
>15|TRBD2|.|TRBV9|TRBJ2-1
TGTGCCAGCAGCCCAACGTTGGCTAGCGGGGGTGAGCAGTTCTTC
CASSPTLASGGEQFF
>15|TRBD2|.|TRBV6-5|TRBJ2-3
TGTGCCACCTCAATGTTAGCGGGGGGCACAGATACGCAGTATTTT
CATSMLAGGTDTQYF
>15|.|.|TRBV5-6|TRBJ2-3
TGTGCCAGCAGCTTGACTAGTGGGAGGACAGATACGCAGTATTTT
CASSLTSGRTDTQYF
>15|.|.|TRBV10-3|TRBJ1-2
TGTGCCATCAGTGAGTCCGGGGGAGAGGGCTATGGCTACACCTTT
CAISESGGEGYGYTF
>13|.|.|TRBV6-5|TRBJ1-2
TGTGCCAGCAGTGGAGGGGCTGCTTATGGCTACACCTTC
CASSGGAAYGYTF
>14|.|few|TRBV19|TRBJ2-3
TGTGCCAGTAGTGTCTCGACAGGCACAGATACGCAGTATTTT
CASSVSTGTDTQYF
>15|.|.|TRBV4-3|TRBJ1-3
TGCGCCAGCAGTCGAGACCGTGGGCCTGGAAACACCATATATTTT
CASSRDRGPGNTIYF
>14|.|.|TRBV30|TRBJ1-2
TGTGCCTGGAGTGTAGAGGGTCGGGCGTATGGCTACACCTTC
CAWSVEGRAYGYTF